This T cell receptor (beta chain) emerged from a study of blood T cell repertoires in COVID-19. Looking at the study overall: The study drew acute and convalescent COVID-19 samples from the United States, Italy and Spain. T cells, B-cell-depleted T cells, or PBMCs provided the cDNA or gDNA that served as material.

In the source study's methods: Estimates of nucleated cell counts were drawn from the amplification of reference gene primers. Clones were sequenced by immunoSEQ multiplex PCR, and TCRdb holds only the in-frame ones, with some missing. V, J and clone size derive from that table, while D and trimming were established from the DNA sequence. The sample holds 200,000 to 250,000 clones; roughly 85% are singletons and the top ten take approximately 2.6%. The germline gives CDR1 KGHSH, CDR2 LQKENI. The CDR3 spans 13 residues. The germline V and J ends were trimmed by 4 bases and 6 bases, with 10 bases remaining between them.

The sequence was collected from a woman in her sixties or seventies with active or convalescent COVID-19. The chain joins TRBV18 to TRBJ2-4; perhaps TRBD1 as D (6 bases). Sequencing was performed on peripheral blood. In DNA form, the CDR3 reads TGTGCCAGCTCACTGCCAGGGGCAAACATTCAGTACTTC. Its protein product is CASSLPGANIQYF.